A single sample gave rise to the 12 T cell receptor beta chains below, sequenced in a study of OX40 agonist ivuxolimab in advanced cancers. Profiled with immunoSEQ multiplex PCR; TCRdb holds only in-frame clones, not every one. The sample carries about 50,000 clones, about four fifths recorded once. The input for sequencing was CD4+ or CD8+ T cells sorted from blood, taken in a trial of the OX40 agonist ivuxolimab. These receptors were obtained from an adult with an advanced solid tumor such as melanoma, head and neck, liver or kidney cancer.

The chain combines TRBV6-6 with TRBJ1-5; D is unclear. This CDR3 is 14 amino acids long. Deletions cut 10 bases from V and 0 bases from J, with 13 bases between. Germline loops: CDR1 MNHNY, CDR2 SVGAGI (reference sequence). This chain's CDR3 is CATLLGYSNQPQHF. DNA of the CDR3: TGTGCCACCCTACTGGGGTATAGCAATCAGCCCCAGCATTTT.

The chain has TRBV6-5 and TRBJ2-7; 8 bases are shared with TRBD2. Trimming cost V 5 bases and J 4 bases; bases outside gene matches: 1. Germline-derived CDR1 and CDR2 are MNHEY and SVGAGI. There are 12 residues in the CDR3. The CDR3 nucleotides are TGTGCCAGCAGTACTAGCGGTTACGAGCAGTACTTC. This gives the protein CASSTSGYEQYF.

This clone was recorded a few times. V and J are TRBV7-9 and TRBJ1-2, with D maybe TRBD1 (6 bases). The germline V gene has CDR1 SEHNR and CDR2 FQNEAQ (reference sequence). V was pared by 5 bases and J by 5 bases, with 12 bases between. CDR3 length: 13 residues. The CDR3 sequence: CASSPDRLYGYTF. CDR3 coding DNA: TGTGCCAGCAGCCCAGACAGGTTGTATGGCTACACCTTC.

Of note for this clone: This CDR3 is also generated by other DNA sequences in the sample. The chain links TRBV30 to TRBJ1-3; D possibly corresponds to TRBD1 (6 bases). Germline CDR1 and CDR2: GTSNPN and SVGIG (reference sequence). The V end was cut by 3 bases, the J end by 7 bases, with 19 bases between. The length of the CDR3 is 15 residues. Here the CDR3 DNA reads TGTGCCTGGAGCAAAGACAGGCCGGCAGGGAACACCATATATTTT. Its translation: CAWSKDRPAGNTIYF.

The chain recombines TRBV6-6 with TRBJ1-5; tentative D call: TRBD1 (5 bases). The CDR3 consists of 13 residues. Per the germline V gene, CDR1 is MNHNY and CDR2 is SVGAGI (reference sequence). Between the trimmed V and J ends, which lost 5 bases and 5 bases, there was a span of 10 bases. In nucleotides, the CDR3 is TGTGCCAGCAGTCAAGACAGACATCAGCCCCAGCATTTT. This codes for CASSQDRHQPQHF.

The V gene is TRBV13, the J gene TRBJ1-1; the match to TRBD1 covers 11 bases. Germline loops: CDR1 PRHDT, CDR2 FYEKMQ (reference sequence). The CDR3 sequence is 15 residues long. V shed 5 bases, J shed 4 bases, and the junction held 6 bases outside the gene matches. CDR3 DNA sequence: TGTGCCAGCAGCCCGGGGACAGGGGGAGCCACTGAAGCTTTCTTT. Residues: CASSPGTGGATEAFF.

The V and J genes are TRBV2 and TRBJ2-1; D ambiguous. The CDR3 runs 15 residues. The germline CDR1 and CDR2 sequences are SNHLY and FYNNEI. Between the trimmed V and J ends, which lost 6 bases and 8 bases, there was a span of 20 bases. CDR3 nucleotide sequence: TGTGCCAGCAGGAGAGAACGTGCCACCCGGGATGAGCAGTTCTTC. Protein: CASRRERATRDEQFF.

V gene TRBV7-2 combines with J gene TRBJ2-1, with TRBD2 matching over 8 bases. The germline gives CDR1 SGHTA, CDR2 FQGNSA. The CDR3 length is 16 residues. V dropped 4 bases and J dropped 6; count of bases not matched to a gene: 11. CDR3 protein: CASSYLPGLVFNEQFF. CDR3 nucleotides: TGTGCCAGCAGCTATCTACCGGGACTAGTGTTCAATGAGCAGTTCTTC.

The chain combines TRBV12-5 with TRBJ1-1; unclear D gene. The CDR3 runs to 12 residues. CDR1 is LGHNT, CDR2 FRNRAP, per germline. V was pared by 7 bases and J by 3 bases, with 9 bases between. The chain's CDR3 is CASARRDTEAFF. CDR3 coding DNA: TGTGCTAGTGCCCGACGTGACACTGAAGCTTTCTTT.

This clone came up once. The rearrangement joins TRBV19 to TRBJ2-2, with 7 bases aligning to TRBD2. The CDR3 contains 14 residues. V lost 4 bases and J lost 5; bases outside the gene matches: 4. Looked up from germline, CDR1 is LNHDA and CDR2 is SQIVND (reference sequence). CDR3 in amino acids: CASSSGRGTGELFF. CDR3 bases: TGTGCCAGTAGTAGCGGGAGAGGTACCGGGGAGCTGTTTTTT.

As concerns this clone: Within the sample, other DNA sequences also encode this same CDR3. The chain recombines TRBV6-1 with TRBJ1-5; 7 bases map to TRBD1. Germline V gene lookup returns CDR1 MNHNS and CDR2 SASEGT. This CDR3 has 14 amino acids. Germline trimming cut 4 bases from V and 7 bases from J; bases unmatched to any gene: 7. The CDR3 sequence: CASSGGQGEQPQHF. The CDR3 nucleotides are TGTGCCAGCAGTGGGGGGCAGGGGGAGCAGCCCCAGCATTTT.

The chain recombines TRBV13 with TRBJ1-1; D is undetermined. Deletions cut 5 bases from V and 1 base from J, with 8 bases between. Germline CDR1 is PRHDT and CDR2 is FYEKMQ (reference sequence). The CDR3 is 13 amino acids. The DNA of the CDR3 is TGTGCCAGCAGCGTCGGGCCGAACACTGAAGCTTTCTTT. Its translation is CASSVGPNTEAFF.